Sequencing of this T cell receptor beta chain was carried out in a study of cytomegalovirus exposure and HLA in healthy donors. Study-level background: Earlier sequencing of around 190 million T cells yielded fewer than 140 million unique TCR beta sequences. General study results and limits: The study labeled about 160 TCR beta chains cytomegalovirus-associated. There were reportedly fewer N-insertions in an Asian-associated ancestry cluster than the roughly 670-donor mean, in a later analysis.

As regards this clone: Its matching antigen is unknown.

The PCR used 60 Vbeta and 13 Jbeta primers. The data were produced by immunoSEQ multiplex PCR, yet TCRdb's version contains in-frame clones alone and is incomplete. The sample contains 150,000 or so clones, roughly 70% of which appear only once. V dropped 4 bases and J dropped 7 bases, with 14 bases sitting between them. This CDR3 is built from 14 residues. CDR1 SGHTA and CDR2 FQGNSA come from the germline V gene. Each donor was nominally healthy when sampled (though unrecorded immune exposures were likely). This TCR came from a man aged 18 to 30 in good health and CMV-seropositive. The J gene is TRBJ2-1, the V gene TRBV7-2, with D possibly matching TRBD2 (5 bases). Sequenced material: PBMCs. The CDR3 sequence: CASSYQSGSNEQFF. As DNA, the CDR3 is TGTGCCAGCAGCTACCAATCGGGGTCTAATGAGCAGTTCTTC.